Listed below are T cell receptor beta chains from one sample, sequenced in a study of identical twins. TCRdb passed the 5' RACE reads through MiXCR, listing each CDR3 protein once. Of 450,000 or so distinct CDR3 sequences detected, 14% appear once; the ten largest clones hold about 0.97%. Separately, the same data were catalogued under a study of yellow fever vaccine responses in identical twins.

The source material was CD4+ T cells sorted from blood. The receptor source for this set is a woman aged 18 to 35 in good health. Each CDR3 is given with its conserved first and last residue. Each record gives: V gene, clone size, J gene, D gene, CDR3 DNA, CDR3 protein. A D gene is named only where the DNA matches it firmly. The size of a clone is reported for some rows only, either as once, few or many, or as a class for expanded clones.

TRBV20-1	NA	TRBJ2-1	NA	TGCAGTGCTAGAGGCTCACCTGAGCAGTTCTTC	CSARGSPEQFF
TRBV12-3/TRBV12-4	few	TRBJ2-7	NA	TGTGCCAGCAGCCGGGGGCAGGGCGGCCTGCGGTACGAGCAGTACTTC	CASSRGQGGLRYEQYF
TRBV20-1	many	TRBJ2-1	TRBD2	TGCAGTGCTAGAGCAGCAAGCGGGAGCGACAATGAGCAGTTCTTC	CSARAASGSDNEQFF
TRBV20-1	NA	TRBJ1-6	TRBD1	TGCAGTGCCATAGACAGGGAGACTACCTATAATTCACCCCTCCACTTT	CSAIDRETTYNSPLHF
TRBV4-3	NA	TRBJ2-7	TRBD2	TGCGCCAGCAGCCAAGATTTGGCGGGAGGGCGAGTAGCCGAGCAGTACTTC	CASSQDLAGGRVAEQYF
TRBV25-1	NA	TRBJ2-2	TRBD1	TGTGCCAGCAGCCCTGTAGGGACAGGAGGAACCGGGGAGCTGTTTTTT	CASSPVGTGGTGELFF
TRBV28	NA	TRBJ1-1	TRBD1	TGTGCCAGCAGGGACAGGCCGAACACTGAAGCTTTCTTT	CASRDRPNTEAFF
TRBV6-1	many	TRBJ2-1	TRBD1	TGTGCCAGCAGACTCCTAGGGGACAGACGATACAATGAGCAGTTCTTC	CASRLLGDRRYNEQFF
TRBV18	NA	TRBJ1-6	NA	TGTGCCAGCTCACCGGACTACGCGAATTCACCCCTCCACTTT	CASSPDYANSPLHF
TRBV14	NA	TRBJ2-2	TRBD2	TGTGCCAGCAGCCAACAGCGGGGGGCCATGAACACCGGGGAGCTGTTTTTT	CASSQQRGAMNTGELFF
TRBV5-1	many	TRBJ1-1	NA	TGCGCCAGCTCAACGGGATACACTGAAGCTTTCTTT	CASSTGYTEAFF
TRBV12-3/TRBV12-4	few	TRBJ2-3	TRBD2	TGTGCCAGCATTCATGGACTAGCGGGGGAAGATACGCAGTATTTT	CASIHGLAGEDTQYF
TRBV2	few	TRBJ2-1	NA	TGTGCCAGCAAAGTTCTACTGAGCTCCTACAATGAGCAGTTCTTC	CASKVLLSSYNEQFF
TRBV13	NA	TRBJ2-7	NA	TGTGCCAGCAGACCGATCGACAAGAAAATCTACGAGCAGTACTTC	CASRPIDKKIYEQYF
TRBV11-2	NA	TRBJ2-2	NA	TGTGCCAGCAGCTTAGCCCTAGCCTCGAACACCGGGGAGCTGTTTTTT	CASSLALASNTGELFF
TRBV7-2	many	TRBJ2-1	TRBD2	TGTGCCAGCAGCTTAGCGCGGGAGGAATTCTATGAGCAGTTCTTC	CASSLAREEFYEQFF
TRBV5-1	NA	TRBJ1-1	TRBD1	TGCGCCAGCAGCTCGGAGCCTGGACAGGGAAGGGGCTGGAACACTGAAGCTTTCTTT	CASSSEPGQGRGWNTEAFF
TRBV28	many	TRBJ2-7	TRBD1	TGTGCCAGCAGTCCGGGACGGGACAGGGGTTACGAGCAGTACTTC	CASSPGRDRGYEQYF
TRBV29-1	few	TRBJ2-1	TRBD2	TGCAGCGTTAGGCCCGGGGGGGCTTATAGTGAGCAGTTCTTC	CSVRPGGAYSEQFF
TRBV4-2	NA	TRBJ2-7	NA	TGTGCCAGCAGCCAAGATAAGTACGAGCAGTACTTC	CASSQDKYEQYF
TRBV20-1	few	TRBJ1-1	NA	TGCAGTGCTCCAAACCCGTCTGAAGCTTTCTTT	CSAPNPSEAFF
TRBV5-6	NA	TRBJ2-2	TRBD1	TGTGCCAGCAGCCCGGACAGGGGGCGCGTGACCGGGGAGCTGTTTTTT	CASSPDRGRVTGELFF
TRBV5-5	few	TRBJ2-2	TRBD2	TGTGCCAGCAGCTTGGCCGTGCGGGGGGGACGGACCGGGGAGCTGTTTTTT	CASSLAVRGGRTGELFF
TRBV7-2	many	TRBJ2-2	TRBD2	TGTGCCAGCAGCTTAAATAGCGGGGGGACCGGGGAGCTGTTTTTT	CASSLNSGGTGELFF
TRBV6-5	NA	TRBJ2-3	NA	TGTGCCAGCAGTTACGGGACTCGCACAGATACGCAGTATTTT	CASSYGTRTDTQYF
TRBV20-1	few	TRBJ2-7	NA	TGCAGTGCTAGCACCTGGAGCGGAACATACGAGCAGTACTTC	CSASTWSGTYEQYF
TRBV7-2	few	TRBJ2-7	NA	TGTGCCAGCAGCTTAGGGACTACCCTCGAGCAGTACTTC	CASSLGTTLEQYF
TRBV29-1	NA	TRBJ2-3	TRBD2	TGCAGCGTTAGCGGGAGGGGCTCAGATACGCAGTATTTT	CSVSGRGSDTQYF
TRBV4-3	NA	TRBJ2-5	NA	TGCGCCAGCAGCCAAGAAACGTGGGGGCAAGAGACCCAGTACTTC	CASSQETWGQETQYF
TRBV29-1	few	TRBJ1-4	TRBD1	TGCAGCGTTGAGTGGACAGGGCCCAATGAAAAACTGTTTTTT	CSVEWTGPNEKLFF
TRBV6-2/TRBV6-3	few	TRBJ2-2	TRBD1	TGTGCCAGCAGTTACCGGGAAGGGGGCATCACCGGGGAGCTGTTTTTT	CASSYREGGITGELFF
TRBV19	NA	TRBJ2-6	TRBD1	TGTGCCAATAGTATGGCCGGGACAGTCAGCTCTGGGGCCAACGTCCTGACTTTC	CANSMAGTVSSGANVLTF
TRBV2	many	TRBJ2-4	NA	TGTGCCAGCAGCAAGTCAGGGATCAACATTCAGTACTTC	CASSKSGINIQYF
TRBV20-1	few	TRBJ2-6	TRBD2	TGCAGTGCAGTCATAGCGGGAGGGCCTGGGGCCAACGTCCTGACTTTC	CSAVIAGGPGANVLTF
TRBV3-1	few	TRBJ2-7	NA	TGTGCCAGCAGCCAGACGGCGCCTCACGAGCAGTACTTC	CASSQTAPHEQYF
TRBV7-3	NA	TRBJ2-3	NA	TGTGCCAGCAGCTTAACGGGACGGTTAGATACGCAGTATTTT	CASSLTGRLDTQYF
TRBV4-3	few	TRBJ2-3	TRBD2	TGCGCCAGCAGCCCAGGGGCGAGACTAGCGGGACTACAGGGAGATAATACGCAGTATTTT	CASSPGARLAGLQGDNTQYF
TRBV4-3	many	TRBJ2-5	NA	TGCGCCAGCAGCCAAGGGACTTCTACCCCACGGTACTTC	CASSQGTSTPRYF
TRBV7-3	NA	TRBJ2-3	NA	TGTGCCAGCAGCTTATCCGGGGCGCCCACAGATACGCAGTATTTT	CASSLSGAPTDTQYF
TRBV10-3	NA	TRBJ2-3	TRBD1	TGTGCCATCAGTACCGGGACAGGCACAGATACGCAGTATTTT	CAISTGTGTDTQYF
TRBV4-3	few	TRBJ2-3	NA	TGCGCCAGCAGCCAAGATCGACACTCGGAAGATACGCAGTATTTT	CASSQDRHSEDTQYF
TRBV30	NA	TRBJ2-7	TRBD2	TGTGCCTGGAGTAGCGGGGGTAAAGAGCAGTACTTC	CAWSSGGKEQYF
TRBV6-5	NA	TRBJ2-7	NA	TGTGCCAGCAGTTACGGGGGCACTATCTACGAGCAGTACTTC	CASSYGGTIYEQYF
TRBV5-1	few	TRBJ2-2	TRBD1	TGCGCCAGCGGGGGAAAACCGGGACAGGGGGGCGCCGGGGAGCTGTTTTTT	CASGGKPGQGGAGELFF
TRBV12-3/TRBV12-4	many	TRBJ2-4	NA	TGTGCCAGCAGCTACGGCGTAGGGGGTGGAAACATTCAGTACTTC	CASSYGVGGGNIQYF
TRBV28	many	TRBJ2-5	NA	TGTGCCAGCAGTTTACAGGGCCGGGGGTACCAAGAGACCCAGTACTTC	CASSLQGRGYQETQYF
TRBV10-3	NA	TRBJ2-5	NA	TGTGCCATCAGTGAGTCCTGGTCTAGCGAGGAGACCCAGTACTTC	CAISESWSSEETQYF
TRBV11-2	NA	TRBJ2-7	TRBD2	TGTGCCAGCAGCTTCCGCGGGGGGACGCTCGAGCAGTACTTC	CASSFRGGTLEQYF
TRBV14	NA	TRBJ2-3	TRBD2	TGTGCCAGCAGAGTTAGCGGGCGAACAGATACGCAGTATTTT	CASRVSGRTDTQYF
TRBV19	few	TRBJ2-3	NA	TGTGCCAGTAGTATATTCAAGACAGATACGCAGTATTTT	CASSIFKTDTQYF
TRBV7-9	many	TRBJ2-1	NA	TGTGCCAGCAGCCGGGGACAAGACAATGAGCAGTTCTTC	CASSRGQDNEQFF
TRBV12-3/TRBV12-4	NA	TRBJ2-2	TRBD2	TGTGCCAGCAGACTAGCGTCCACCGGGGAGCTGTTTTTT	CASRLASTGELFF
TRBV3-1	NA	TRBJ2-5	TRBD2	TGTGCCAGCAGCCAAGATCGGGGGGGAGGGCCCTCGGAGACCCAGTACTTC	CASSQDRGGGPSETQYF
TRBV3-1	NA	TRBJ2-7	TRBD1	TGTGCCAGCAGGCAACAGGGGGGCAACTCCTACGAGCAGTACTTC	CASRQQGGNSYEQYF
TRBV15	NA	TRBJ2-3	TRBD2	TGTGCCACCAGCAGAGATCCACGGGGGGAGACAGATACGCAGTATTTT	CATSRDPRGETDTQYF